The rows below give T cell receptor beta chains drawn from one sample of a study of identical twins. TCRdb independently ran MiXCR on the 5' RACE reads; one entry per CDR3 protein. Among about 700,000 distinct CDR3 sequences listed, roughly 6% were seen once. Sequenced: naive T cells sorted from blood. Every receptor here comes from a man younger than 35 in good health. Each CDR3 is given with its conserved first and last residue. Fields, in order: V gene, CDR3 protein.

V gene: TRBV3-1
CDR3 protein: CASSRDSTGGEKLFF

V gene: TRBV24-1
CDR3 protein: CATSDLPGAGANVLTF

V gene: TRBV20-1
CDR3 protein: CSARDTLDEQYF

V gene: TRBV25-1
CDR3 protein: CASSELRGSTDTQYF

V gene: TRBV6-4
CDR3 protein: CASSLTGLGNQPQHF

V gene: TRBV25-1
CDR3 protein: CASRVNTEAFF

V gene: TRBV7-8
CDR3 protein: CAGSLGHRRETQYF

V gene: TRBV7-9
CDR3 protein: CASGRTRDHRNTGELFF

V gene: TRBV7-6
CDR3 protein: CASSPPAGETEAFF

V gene: TRBV3-1
CDR3 protein: CASSQEVSSGRWGTGELFF

V gene: TRBV5-1
CDR3 protein: CASSPGVAGQNEQFF

V gene: TRBV19
CDR3 protein: CASSIGGTTEAFF

V gene: TRBV11-2
CDR3 protein: CASSLGSGLNTGELFF

V gene: TRBV25-1
CDR3 protein: CASSDRGQRGGEQYF

V gene: TRBV5-1
CDR3 protein: CASSLGGSASNQPQHF

V gene: TRBV5-1
CDR3 protein: CASSLGNNLETQYF

V gene: TRBV29-1
CDR3 protein: CSVVLAGEVNEQFF

V gene: TRBV4-2
CDR3 protein: CASSQEQGSIEKLFF

V gene: TRBV5-1
CDR3 protein: CASSGTSAGEQFF

V gene: TRBV6-6
CDR3 protein: CASSQGQGGGLFF

V gene: TRBV20-1
CDR3 protein: CSARDLGGLYEQYF

V gene: TRBV3-1
CDR3 protein: CASSQEGVGAGKTLHF

V gene: TRBV7-6
CDR3 protein: CASSLSRQGSPYEQYF

V gene: TRBV18
CDR3 protein: CASSTTKGLLAKNIQYF

V gene: TRBV28
CDR3 protein: CASRPLVSHEQFF

V gene: TRBV28
CDR3 protein: CASSPLAGSRNEQFF

V gene: TRBV5-1
CDR3 protein: CASSPRESSGNTIYF

V gene: TRBV3-1
CDR3 protein: CASSQAGEQYF

V gene: TRBV3-1
CDR3 protein: CASSQRTWDSPLHF

V gene: TRBV12-3/TRBV12-4
CDR3 protein: CASRRFVGGEGANVLTF

V gene: TRBV20-1
CDR3 protein: CSARVLPQETQYF

V gene: TRBV12-3/TRBV12-4
CDR3 protein: CASGEFSTDTQYF

V gene: TRBV3-1
CDR3 protein: CASSPTGSEQFF

V gene: TRBV5-1
CDR3 protein: CASSLVSLADEQFF

V gene: TRBV3-1
CDR3 protein: CASSFDTSGYTF

V gene: TRBV6-1
CDR3 protein: CASQSTGKGHEQYF

V gene: TRBV7-7
CDR3 protein: CASSPTQGTEQFF

V gene: TRBV4-3
CDR3 protein: CASSQDRGADTGELFF

V gene: TRBV20-1
CDR3 protein: CSARSDGTVGTEAFF

V gene: TRBV7-2
CDR3 protein: CASSLSGQGRQETQYF

V gene: TRBV29-1
CDR3 protein: CSVETTAGELFF

V gene: TRBV9
CDR3 protein: CASSVGLAEPNEQFF

V gene: TRBV7-9
CDR3 protein: CASSLSGTGTETQYF

V gene: TRBV11-2
CDR3 protein: CASSFRDAYGYTF

V gene: TRBV29-1
CDR3 protein: CSVAGQGVSGNTIYF

V gene: TRBV29-1
CDR3 protein: CSVALLYNEQFF

V gene: TRBV5-1
CDR3 protein: CASHRDLSGSSYNEQFF

V gene: TRBV20-1
CDR3 protein: CSARVLGYGYTF